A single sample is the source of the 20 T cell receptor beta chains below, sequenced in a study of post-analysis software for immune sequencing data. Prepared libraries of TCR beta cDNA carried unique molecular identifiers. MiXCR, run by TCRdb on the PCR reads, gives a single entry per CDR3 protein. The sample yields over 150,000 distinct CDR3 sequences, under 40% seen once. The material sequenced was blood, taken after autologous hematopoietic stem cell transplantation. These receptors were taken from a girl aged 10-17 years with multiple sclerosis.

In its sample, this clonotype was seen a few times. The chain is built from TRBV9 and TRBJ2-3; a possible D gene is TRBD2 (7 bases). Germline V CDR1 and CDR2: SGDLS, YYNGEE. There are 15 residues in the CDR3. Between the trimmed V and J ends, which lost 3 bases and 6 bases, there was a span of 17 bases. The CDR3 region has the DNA TGTGCCAGCAGCGCGGGGGCTAGCGGAGGGGATACGCAGTATTTT. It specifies CASSAGASGGDTQYF.

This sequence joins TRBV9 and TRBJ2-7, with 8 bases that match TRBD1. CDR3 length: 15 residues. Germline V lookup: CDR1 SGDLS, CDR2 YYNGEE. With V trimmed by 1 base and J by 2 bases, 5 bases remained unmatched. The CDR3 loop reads CASSVYSGGTYEQYF. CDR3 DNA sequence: TGTGCCAGCAGCGTATATTCAGGGGGCACCTACGAGCAGTACTTC.

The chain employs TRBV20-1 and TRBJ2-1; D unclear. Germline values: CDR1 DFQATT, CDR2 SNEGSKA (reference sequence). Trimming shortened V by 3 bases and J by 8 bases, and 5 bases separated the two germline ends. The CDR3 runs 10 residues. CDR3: CSASDHEQFF. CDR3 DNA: TGCAGTGCTAGCGATCATGAGCAGTTCTTC.

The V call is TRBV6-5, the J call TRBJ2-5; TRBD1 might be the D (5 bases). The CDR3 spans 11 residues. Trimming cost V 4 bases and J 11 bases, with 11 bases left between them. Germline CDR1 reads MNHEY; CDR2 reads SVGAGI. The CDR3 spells CASSWQGKQYF. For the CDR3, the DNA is TGTGCCAGCAGTTGGCAGGGAAAGCAGTACTTC.

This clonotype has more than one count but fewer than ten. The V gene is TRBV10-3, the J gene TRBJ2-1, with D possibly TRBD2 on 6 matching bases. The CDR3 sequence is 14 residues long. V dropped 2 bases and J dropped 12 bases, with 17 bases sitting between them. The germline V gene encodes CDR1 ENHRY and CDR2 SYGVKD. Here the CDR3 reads CAISETNGRTAQFF. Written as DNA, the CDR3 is TGTGCCATCAGTGAGACTAACGGGAGAACGGCGCAGTTCTTC.

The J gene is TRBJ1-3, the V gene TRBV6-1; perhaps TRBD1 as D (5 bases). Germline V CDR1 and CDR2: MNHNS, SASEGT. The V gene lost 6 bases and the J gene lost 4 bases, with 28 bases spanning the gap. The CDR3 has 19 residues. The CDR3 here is CASRGTSGEGKFAGNTIYF. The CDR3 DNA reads TGTGCCAGCAGAGGGACCTCCGGGGAGGGGAAGTTTGCCGGAAACACCATATATTTT.

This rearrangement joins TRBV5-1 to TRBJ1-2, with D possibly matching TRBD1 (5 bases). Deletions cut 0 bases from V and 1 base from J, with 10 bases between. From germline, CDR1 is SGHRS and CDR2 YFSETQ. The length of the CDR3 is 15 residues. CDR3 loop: CASSLAGTGNYGYTF. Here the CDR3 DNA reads TGCGCCAGCAGCTTGGCGGGGACGGGTAACTATGGCTACACCTTC. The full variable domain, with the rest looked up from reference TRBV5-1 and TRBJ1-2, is KAGVTQTPRYLIKTRGQQVTLSCSPISGHRSVSWYQQTPGQGLQFLFEYFSETQRNKGNFPGRFSGRQFSNSRSEMNVSTLELGDSALYLCASSLAGTGNYGYTFGSGTRLTVV.

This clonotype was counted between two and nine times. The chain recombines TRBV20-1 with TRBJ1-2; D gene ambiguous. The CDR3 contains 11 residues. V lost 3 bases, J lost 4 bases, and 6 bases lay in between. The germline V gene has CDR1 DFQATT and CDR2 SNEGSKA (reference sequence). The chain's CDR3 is CSARLRYGYTF. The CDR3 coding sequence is TGCAGTGCTAGGCTCCGCTATGGCTACACCTTC.

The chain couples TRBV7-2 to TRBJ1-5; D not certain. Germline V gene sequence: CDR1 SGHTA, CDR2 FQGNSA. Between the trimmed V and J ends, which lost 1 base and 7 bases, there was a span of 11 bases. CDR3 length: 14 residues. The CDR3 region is CASSLGWGGQPQHF. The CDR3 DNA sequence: TGTGCCAGCAGCTTAGGCTGGGGAGGGCAGCCCCAGCATTTT.

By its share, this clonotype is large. CDR3 coding DNA: TGTGCCAGCAGCTGGGACAGGGAACTGAACTATGGCTACACCTTC. This gives the protein CASSWDRELNYGYTF. V gene TRBV5-6 combines with J gene TRBJ1-2, with 9 bases lining up with TRBD1. Germline CDR1 is SGHDT and CDR2 is YYEEEE. Germline trimming cut 3 bases from V and 2 bases from J; bases unmatched to any gene: 5. The CDR3 extends over 15 amino acids. Full variable domain (remainder filled in from reference TRBV5-6 and TRBJ1-2): DAGVTQSPTHLIKTRGQQVTLRCSPKSGHDTVSWYQQALGQGPQFIFQYYEEEERQRGNFPDRFSGHQFPNYSSELNVNALLLGDSALYLCASSWDRELNYGYTFGSGTRLTVV.

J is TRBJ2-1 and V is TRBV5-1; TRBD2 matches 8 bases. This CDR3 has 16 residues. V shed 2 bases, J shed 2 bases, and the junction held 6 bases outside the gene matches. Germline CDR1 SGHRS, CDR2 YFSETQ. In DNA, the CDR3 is TGCGCCAGCAGCTTAATAGGCGGGAGGACCTACAATGAGCAGTTCTTC. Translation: CASSLIGGRTYNEQFF.

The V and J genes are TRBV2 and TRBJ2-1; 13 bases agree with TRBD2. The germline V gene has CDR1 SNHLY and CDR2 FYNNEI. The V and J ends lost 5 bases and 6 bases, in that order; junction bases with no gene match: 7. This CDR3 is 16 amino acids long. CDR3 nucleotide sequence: TGTGCCAGCAGTCTTACCGGGACTAGCGGGACCAATGAGCAGTTCTTC. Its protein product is CASSLTGTSGTNEQFF.

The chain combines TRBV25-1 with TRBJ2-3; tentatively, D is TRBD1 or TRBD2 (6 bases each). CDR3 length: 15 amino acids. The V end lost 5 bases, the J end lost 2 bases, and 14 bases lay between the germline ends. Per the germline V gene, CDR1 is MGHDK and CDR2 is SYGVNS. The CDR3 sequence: CASSPKGGSTDTQYF. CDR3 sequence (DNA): TGTGCCAGCAGTCCTAAGGGGGGATCCACAGATACGCAGTATTTT.

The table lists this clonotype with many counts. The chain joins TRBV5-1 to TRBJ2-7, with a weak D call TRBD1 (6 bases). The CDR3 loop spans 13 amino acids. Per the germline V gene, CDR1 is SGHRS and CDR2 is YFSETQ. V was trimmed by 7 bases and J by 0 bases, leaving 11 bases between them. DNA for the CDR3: TGCGCCAGCTCCGAGGGGGACTCCTACGAGCAGTACTTC. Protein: CASSEGDSYEQYF.

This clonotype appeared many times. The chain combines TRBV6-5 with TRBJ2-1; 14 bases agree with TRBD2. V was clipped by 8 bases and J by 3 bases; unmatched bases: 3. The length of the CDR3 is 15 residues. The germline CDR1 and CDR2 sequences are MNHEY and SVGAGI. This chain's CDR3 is CASRGLAGVYNEQFF. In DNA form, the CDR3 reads TGTGCCAGCCGGGGACTAGCGGGAGTCTACAATGAGCAGTTCTTC.

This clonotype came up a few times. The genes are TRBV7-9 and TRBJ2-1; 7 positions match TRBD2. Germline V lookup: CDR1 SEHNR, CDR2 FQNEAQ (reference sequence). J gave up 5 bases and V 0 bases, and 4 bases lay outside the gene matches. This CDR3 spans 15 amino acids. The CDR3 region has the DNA TGTGCCAGCAGCTTAGCGGGAGGGCCCAACAATGAGCAGTTCTTC. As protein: CASSLAGGPNNEQFF.

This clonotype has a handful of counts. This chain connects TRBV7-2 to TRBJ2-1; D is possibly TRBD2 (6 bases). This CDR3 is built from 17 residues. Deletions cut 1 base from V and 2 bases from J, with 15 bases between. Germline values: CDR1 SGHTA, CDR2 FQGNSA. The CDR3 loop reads CASSLVLAGPPYNEQFF. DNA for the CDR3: TGTGCCAGCAGCTTAGTACTAGCCGGGCCGCCCTACAATGAGCAGTTCTTC.

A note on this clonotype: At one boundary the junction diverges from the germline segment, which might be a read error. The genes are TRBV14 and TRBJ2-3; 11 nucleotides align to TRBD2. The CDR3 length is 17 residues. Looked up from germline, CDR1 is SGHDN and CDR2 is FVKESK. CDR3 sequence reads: CANSQGRLAGGLGTQYF. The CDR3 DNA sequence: TGTGCCAACAGCCAAGGTCGCCTAGCGGGAGGTTTGGGTACGCAGTATTTT.

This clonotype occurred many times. CDR3 in amino acids: CASSLSGLVSYNEQFF. The CDR3 DNA is TGTGCCAGCAGTTTATCGGGACTGGTCTCCTACAATGAGCAGTTCTTC. The chain has TRBV28 and TRBJ2-1, with D perhaps TRBD2 (6 bases). The CDR3 contains 16 residues. The V and J ends lost 1 base and 0 bases respectively, with 10 bases between them. Germline V gene lookup returns CDR1 MDHEN and CDR2 SYDVKM.

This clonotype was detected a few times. This CDR3 reads CATRQGTYEQYF. The CDR3 DNA is TGTGCCACCAGACAGGGGACCTACGAGCAGTACTTC. The chain carries TRBV27 and TRBJ2-7, with TRBD1 matching over 8 bases. The CDR3 contains 12 residues. CDR1 and CDR2 from the germline V gene are MNHEY and SMNVEV (reference sequence). With V trimmed by 10 bases and J by 2 bases, 4 bases remained unmatched.